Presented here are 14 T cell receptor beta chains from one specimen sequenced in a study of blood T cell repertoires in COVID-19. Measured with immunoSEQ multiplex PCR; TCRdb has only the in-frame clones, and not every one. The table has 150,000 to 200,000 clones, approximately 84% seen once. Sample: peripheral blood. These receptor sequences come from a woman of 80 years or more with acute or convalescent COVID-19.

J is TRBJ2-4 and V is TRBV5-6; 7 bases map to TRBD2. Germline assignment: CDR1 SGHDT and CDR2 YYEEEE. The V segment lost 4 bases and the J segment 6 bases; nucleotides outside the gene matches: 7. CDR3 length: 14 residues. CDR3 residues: CASSPTGGGNIQYF. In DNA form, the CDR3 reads TGTGCCAGCAGCCCCACTGGGGGGGGAAACATTCAGTACTTC.

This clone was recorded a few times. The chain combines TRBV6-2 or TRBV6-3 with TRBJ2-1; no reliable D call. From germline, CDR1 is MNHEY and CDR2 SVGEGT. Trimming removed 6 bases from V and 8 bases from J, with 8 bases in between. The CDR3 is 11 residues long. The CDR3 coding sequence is TGTGCCAGCAGCCCAGCCCATGAGCAGTTCTTC. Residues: CASSPAHEQFF.

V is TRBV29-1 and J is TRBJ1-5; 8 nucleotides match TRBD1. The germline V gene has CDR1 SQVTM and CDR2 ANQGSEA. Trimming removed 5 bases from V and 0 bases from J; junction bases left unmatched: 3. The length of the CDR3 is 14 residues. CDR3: CSVTGGNSNQPQHF. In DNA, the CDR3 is TGCAGCGTTACAGGGGGAAATAGCAATCAGCCCCAGCATTTT.

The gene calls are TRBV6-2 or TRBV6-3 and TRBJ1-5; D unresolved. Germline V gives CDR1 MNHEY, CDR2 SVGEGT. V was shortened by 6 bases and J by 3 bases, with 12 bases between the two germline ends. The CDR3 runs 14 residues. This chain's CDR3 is CASSPSVLNQPQHF. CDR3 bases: TGTGCCAGCAGCCCGTCGGTCCTCAATCAGCCCCAGCATTTT.

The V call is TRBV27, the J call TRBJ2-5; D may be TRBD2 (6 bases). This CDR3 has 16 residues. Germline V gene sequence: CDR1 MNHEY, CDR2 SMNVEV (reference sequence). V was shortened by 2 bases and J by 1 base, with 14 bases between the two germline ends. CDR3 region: CASSLMGGGIQETQYF. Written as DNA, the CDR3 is TGTGCCAGCAGTTTAATGGGGGGAGGCATCCAAGAGACCCAGTACTTC.

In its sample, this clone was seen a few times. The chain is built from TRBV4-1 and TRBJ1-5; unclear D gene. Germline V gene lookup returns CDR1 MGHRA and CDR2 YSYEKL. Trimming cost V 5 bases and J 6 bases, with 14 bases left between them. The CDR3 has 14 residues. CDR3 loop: CASSYSLGSQPQHF. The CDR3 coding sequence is TGCGCCAGCAGCTACAGCTTAGGATCTCAGCCCCAGCATTTT.

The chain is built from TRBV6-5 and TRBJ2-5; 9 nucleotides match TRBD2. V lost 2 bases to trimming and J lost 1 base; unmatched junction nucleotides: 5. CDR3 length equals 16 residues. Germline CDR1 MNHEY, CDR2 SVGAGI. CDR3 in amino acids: CASSYSGSGSQETQYF. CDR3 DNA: TGTGCCAGCAGTTACAGCGGTAGCGGGAGCCAAGAGACCCAGTACTTC.

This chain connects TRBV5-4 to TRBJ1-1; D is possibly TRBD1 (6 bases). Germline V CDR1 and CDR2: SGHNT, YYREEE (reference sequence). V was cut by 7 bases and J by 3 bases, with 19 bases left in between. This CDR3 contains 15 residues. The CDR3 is CASSNRALGDTEAFF. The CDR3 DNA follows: TGTGCCAGCTCCAACAGGGCTTTGGGGGACACTGAAGCTTTCTTT.

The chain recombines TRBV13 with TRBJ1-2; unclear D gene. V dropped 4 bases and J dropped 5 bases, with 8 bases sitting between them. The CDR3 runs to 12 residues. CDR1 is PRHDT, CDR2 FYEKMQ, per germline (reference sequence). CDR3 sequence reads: CASSSVLYGYTF. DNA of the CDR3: TGTGCCAGCAGCTCCGTGCTATATGGCTACACCTTC.

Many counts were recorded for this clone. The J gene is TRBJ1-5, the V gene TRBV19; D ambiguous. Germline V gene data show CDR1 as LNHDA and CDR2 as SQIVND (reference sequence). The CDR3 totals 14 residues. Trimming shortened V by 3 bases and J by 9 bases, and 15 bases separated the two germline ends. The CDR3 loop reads CASSMAAINGPQHF. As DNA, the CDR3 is TGTGCCAGTAGTATGGCAGCGATCAACGGGCCCCAGCATTTT.

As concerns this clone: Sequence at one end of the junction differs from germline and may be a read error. This chain's CDR3 is CASNLVGGSGKAQYF. The CDR3 nucleotides are TGTGCCAGCAACTTAGTCGGCGGGAGTGGGAAAGCGCAGTACTTC. The V gene is TRBV7-2, the J gene TRBJ2-7; 7 positions agree with TRBD2. The V gene's germline CDR1 is SGHTA and CDR2 FQGNSA. The CDR3 totals 15 residues.

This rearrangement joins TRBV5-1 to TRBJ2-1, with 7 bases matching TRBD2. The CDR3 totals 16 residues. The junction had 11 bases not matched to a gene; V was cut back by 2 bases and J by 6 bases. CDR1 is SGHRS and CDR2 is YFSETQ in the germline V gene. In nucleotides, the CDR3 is TGCGCCAGCAGCTTTACTGGCGGGAGCCCCCGCAATGAGCAGTTCTTC. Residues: CASSFTGGSPRNEQFF.

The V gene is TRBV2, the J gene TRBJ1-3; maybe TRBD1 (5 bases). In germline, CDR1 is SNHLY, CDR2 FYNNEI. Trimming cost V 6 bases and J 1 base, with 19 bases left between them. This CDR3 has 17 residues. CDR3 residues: CASSLMWPGRSGNTIYF. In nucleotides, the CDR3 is TGTGCCAGCAGCCTGATGTGGCCAGGGCGGTCTGGAAACACCATATATTTT.

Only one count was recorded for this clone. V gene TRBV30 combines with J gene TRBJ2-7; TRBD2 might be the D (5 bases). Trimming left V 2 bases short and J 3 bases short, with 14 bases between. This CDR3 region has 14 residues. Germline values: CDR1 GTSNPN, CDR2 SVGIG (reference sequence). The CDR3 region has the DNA TGTGCCTGGAGTAGACGGGGTTCCGTCTACGAGCAGTACTTC. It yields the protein CAWSRRGSVYEQYF.